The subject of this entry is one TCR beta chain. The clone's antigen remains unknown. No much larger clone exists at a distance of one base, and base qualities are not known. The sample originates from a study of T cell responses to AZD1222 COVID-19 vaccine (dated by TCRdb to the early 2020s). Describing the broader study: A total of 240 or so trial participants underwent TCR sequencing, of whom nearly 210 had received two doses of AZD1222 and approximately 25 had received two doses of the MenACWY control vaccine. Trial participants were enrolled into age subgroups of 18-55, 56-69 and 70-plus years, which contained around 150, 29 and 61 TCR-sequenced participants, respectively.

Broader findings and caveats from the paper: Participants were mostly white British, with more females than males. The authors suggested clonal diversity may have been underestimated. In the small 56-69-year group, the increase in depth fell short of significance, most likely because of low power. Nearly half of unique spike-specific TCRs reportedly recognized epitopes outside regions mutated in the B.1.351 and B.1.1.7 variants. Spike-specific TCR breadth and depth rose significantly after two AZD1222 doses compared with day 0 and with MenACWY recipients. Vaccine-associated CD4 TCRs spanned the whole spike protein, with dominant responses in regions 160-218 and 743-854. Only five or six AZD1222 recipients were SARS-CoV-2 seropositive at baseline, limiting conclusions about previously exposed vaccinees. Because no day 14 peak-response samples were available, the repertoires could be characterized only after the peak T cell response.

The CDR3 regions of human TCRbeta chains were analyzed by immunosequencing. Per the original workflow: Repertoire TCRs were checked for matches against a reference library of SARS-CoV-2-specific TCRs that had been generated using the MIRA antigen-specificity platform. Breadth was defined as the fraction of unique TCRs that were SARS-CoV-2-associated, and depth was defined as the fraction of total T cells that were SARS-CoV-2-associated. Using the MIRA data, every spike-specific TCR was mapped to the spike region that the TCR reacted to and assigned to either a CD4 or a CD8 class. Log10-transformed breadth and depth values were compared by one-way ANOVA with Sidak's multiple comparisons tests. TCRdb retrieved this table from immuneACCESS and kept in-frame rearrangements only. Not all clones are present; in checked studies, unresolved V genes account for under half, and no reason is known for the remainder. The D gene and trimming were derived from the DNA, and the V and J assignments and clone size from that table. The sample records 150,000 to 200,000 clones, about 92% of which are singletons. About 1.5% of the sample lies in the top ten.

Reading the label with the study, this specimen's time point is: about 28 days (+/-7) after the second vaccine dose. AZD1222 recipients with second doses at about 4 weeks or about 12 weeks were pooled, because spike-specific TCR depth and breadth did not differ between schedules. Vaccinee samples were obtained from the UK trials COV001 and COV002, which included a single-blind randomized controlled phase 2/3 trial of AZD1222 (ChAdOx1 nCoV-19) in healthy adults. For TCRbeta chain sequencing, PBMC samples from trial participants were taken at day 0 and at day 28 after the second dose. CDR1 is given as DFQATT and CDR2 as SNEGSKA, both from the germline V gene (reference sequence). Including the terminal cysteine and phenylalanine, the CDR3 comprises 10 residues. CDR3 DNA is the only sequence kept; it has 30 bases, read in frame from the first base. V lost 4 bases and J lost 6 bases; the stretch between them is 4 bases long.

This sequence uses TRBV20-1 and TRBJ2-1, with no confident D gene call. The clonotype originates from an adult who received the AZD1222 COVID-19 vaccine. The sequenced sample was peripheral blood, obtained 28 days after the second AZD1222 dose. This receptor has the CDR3 CSATSNEQFF. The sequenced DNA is TGCAGTGCTACCTCCAATGAGCAGTTCTTC.